Sequencing of this TCR beta chain was carried out in a study of somatic mutations in cytotoxic T cells in rheumatoid arthritis. Study information: Patient blood (about 29 ml EDTA) was drawn right after diagnosis, before any treatment.

A word on this clone: Its antigen remains unknown.

General study points: No significant CD8+ T-cell clonality difference was found between rheumatoid arthritis patients and age-matched controls. CD8+ clonality increased with age in rheumatoid arthritis patients but not in healthy controls.

Trimming cost V 6 bases and J 5 bases, with 16 bases left between them. Germline V gene lookup returns CDR1 GTSNPN and CDR2 SVGIG (reference sequence). The CDR3 contains 13 residues. Authors' processing steps: The authors rarely found patient CD8+ clones larger than 1% matching published virus-specific TCRB sequences. Repertoires were generated with immunoSEQ multiplex PCR, while TCRdb's copy carries only in-frame clones and drops some. For V, J and clone size, that table is used; D and trimming come from the DNA. The sample shows some 10,000 clones, around 84% of them seen only once. The sequenced sample was CD8+ T cells sorted from blood. The V call is TRBV30, the J call TRBJ1-2; D is possibly TRBD1 (6 bases). The receptor was isolated from an adult with rheumatoid arthritis. CDR3 sequence reads: CACSPGQPYGYTF. The CDR3 nucleotides are TGTGCCTGCAGTCCGGGACAACCGTATGGCTACACCTTC.